Following are 28 T cell receptor beta chains from one sample sequenced in a study of blood T cell repertoires in COVID-19. Produced via immunoSEQ multiplex PCR; TCRdb's table is partial and in-frame only. Here the sample spans roughly 250,000 clones, under 95% being singletons. The sequencing sample was made of PBMCs or T cells enriched from blood (not recorded which). Receptor source: a woman between 18 and 29 years old who had recovered from COVID-19.

This clone was seen repeatedly, ten times or more. The chain joins TRBV24-1 to TRBJ2-7; D gene uncertain. CDR1 is KGHDR and CDR2 is SFDVKD in the germline V gene. The CDR3 covers 13 residues. Between the trimmed V and J ends, which lost 0 bases and 11 bases, there was a span of 13 bases. The CDR3 spells CATSDLQVQVEYF. CDR3 in DNA: TGTGCCACCAGTGATTTGCAGGTTCAGGTGGAGTACTTC.

This chain uses TRBV2 with TRBJ1-1; D is perhaps TRBD1 (5 bases). CDR1 is SNHLY and CDR2 is FYNNEI in the germline V gene. Trimming removed 3 bases at V and 6 bases at J, with 8 bases between. The CDR3 is 12 amino acids. The CDR3 DNA reads TGTGCCAGCAGTGAGGCGGGGGCTGAAGCTTTCTTT. Translated, it gives CASSEAGAEAFF.

The rearrangement uses TRBV5-4 and TRBJ1-2; D is uncertain. V was cut by 1 base and J by 6 bases, with 7 bases left in between. In germline, CDR1 is SGHNT, CDR2 YYREEE (reference sequence). The CDR3 spans 12 residues. The CDR3 reads CASSLSGDGYTF. CDR3 bases: TGTGCCAGCAGCTTGTCCGGGGATGGCTACACCTTC. Full variable domain (remainder filled in from reference TRBV5-4 and TRBJ1-2): ETGVTQSPTHLIKTRGQQVTLRCSSQSGHNTVSWYQQALGQGPQFIFQYYREEENGRGNFPPRFSGLQFPNYSSELNVNALELDDSALYLCASSLSGDGYTFGSGTRLTVV.

The chain uses TRBV3-1 (or the pseudogene TRBV3-2) and TRBJ2-4, with D unresolved. The CDR3 runs 14 residues. Looked up from germline, CDR1 is LGHDT and CDR2 is YNNKEL (reference sequence). Trimming cost V 1 base and J 7 bases, with 11 bases left between them. CDR3 sequence (DNA): TGTGCCAGCAGCCAAGGAGTTTATAATAACATTCAGTACTTC. Its translation is CASSQGVYNNIQYF.

This chain uses TRBV4-1 with TRBJ2-1, with D perhaps TRBD1 (5 bases). The CDR3 runs to 13 residues. Germline values: CDR1 MGHRA, CDR2 YSYEKL. V was trimmed by 3 bases and J by 3 bases, leaving 6 bases between them. The CDR3 region is CASSQGHYNEQFF. The CDR3 coding sequence is TGCGCCAGCAGCCAGGGGCACTACAATGAGCAGTTCTTC.

The V call is TRBV4-1, the J call TRBJ2-1; D remains ambiguous. This CDR3 has 14 residues. Deletions cut 1 base from V and 5 bases from J, with 9 bases between. Germline CDR1 and CDR2: MGHRA and YSYEKL. The CDR3: CASSQVTTHNEQFF. In DNA, the CDR3 is TGCGCCAGCAGCCAAGTTACGACTCACAATGAGCAGTTCTTC.

Here the CDR3 DNA reads TGTGCCAGCAGCCGAGGACGGGAAGCCACTTCACCCCTCCACTTT. The encoded protein is CASSRGREATSPLHF. The chain links TRBV7-9 to TRBJ1-6, with no clear D. The length of the CDR3 is 15 residues. Trimming removed 5 bases at V and 9 bases at J, with 17 bases between. Looked up from germline, CDR1 is SEHNR and CDR2 is FQNEAQ (reference sequence).

The V call is TRBV5-4, the J call TRBJ2-7; 9 bases map to TRBD1. This CDR3 has 13 residues. Germline lookup yields CDR1 SGHNT and CDR2 YYREEE (reference sequence). V shed 2 bases, J shed 4 bases, and the junction held 1 base outside the gene matches. The CDR3 DNA reads TGTGCCAGCAGCTTAGGGACAGGGTACGAGCAGTACTTC. Its translation is CASSLGTGYEQYF.

The rearrangement joins TRBV7-2 to TRBJ1-5, with TRBD1 as a possible D gene (5 bases). The CDR3 spans 15 residues. Deletions cut 3 bases from V and 0 bases from J, with 9 bases between. The germline V gene has CDR1 SGHTA and CDR2 FQGNSA. The CDR3 here is CASSLGLYSNQPQHF. CDR3 DNA sequence: TGTGCCAGCAGCTTGGGACTTTATAGCAATCAGCCCCAGCATTTT.

The V and J genes are TRBV28 and TRBJ2-4, with TRBD1 identical over 8 bases. The germline V gene encodes CDR1 MDHEN and CDR2 SYDVKM. Trimming took 5 bases from V and 0 from J; bases not matched to a gene: 9. The CDR3 loop spans 17 amino acids. CDR3 sequence: CASSQYGTGLAKNIQYF. For the CDR3, the DNA is TGTGCCAGCAGTCAGTACGGGACAGGCCTAGCCAAAAACATTCAGTACTTC. Together with reference TRBV28 and TRBJ2-4, the CDR3 gives the full variable domain: DVKVTQSSRYLVKRTGEKVFLECVQDMDHENMFWYRQDPGLGLRLIYFSYDVKMKEKGDIPEGYSVSREKKERFSLILESASTNQTSMYLCASSQYGTGLAKNIQYFGAGTRLSVL.

Only a few counts were recorded for this clone. V gene TRBV12-5 combines with J gene TRBJ1-5; D possibly corresponds to TRBD1 (5 bases). CDR1 is LGHNT and CDR2 is FRNRAP in the germline V gene. Trimming removed 5 bases from V and 0 bases from J, with 17 bases in between. The CDR3 is 17 residues long. CDR3 nucleotides: TGTGCTAGTGGTCCTACCGAGACAGTCTATAGCAATCAGCCCCAGCATTTT. Residues: CASGPTETVYSNQPQHF.

The chain uses TRBV7-2 and TRBJ1-3, with D possibly being TRBD1 (6 bases). V gave up 3 bases and J gave up 8 bases, with 11 bases separating them. From germline, CDR1 is SGHTA and CDR2 FQGNSA. The CDR3 sequence is 13 residues long. CDR3 region: CASSFGTSDTIYF. Here the CDR3 DNA reads TGTGCCAGCAGCTTCGGGACATCCGACACCATATATTTT.

The rearrangement joins TRBV5-4 to TRBJ2-1; TRBD2 matches at 10 bases. The junction had 9 bases not matched to a gene; V was cut back by 4 bases and J by 8 bases. The CDR3 runs 15 residues. Germline V gene sequence: CDR1 SGHNT, CDR2 YYREEE (reference sequence). The chain's CDR3 is CASSASGRALDEQFF. The CDR3 nucleotides are TGTGCCAGCAGCGCAAGCGGGAGGGCCCTCGATGAGCAGTTCTTC.

The count of this clone is one. CDR3 protein: CASSLYGYEQYF. Written as DNA, the CDR3 is TGTGCCAGCAGTTTATACGGGTACGAGCAGTACTTC. The chain is built from TRBV28 and TRBJ2-7; D gene ambiguous. Germline assignment: CDR1 MDHEN and CDR2 SYDVKM. CDR3 length: 12 residues. Trimming removed 1 base from V and 4 bases from J, with 5 bases in between. Filled out from reference TRBV28 and TRBJ2-7, the complete variable domain reads DVKVTQSSRYLVKRTGEKVFLECVQDMDHENMFWYRQDPGLGLRLIYFSYDVKMKEKGDIPEGYSVSREKKERFSLILESASTNQTSMYLCASSLYGYEQYFGPGTRLTVT.

This chain uses TRBV10-1 with TRBJ2-5; D perhaps matches TRBD1 (5 bases). There are 14 residues in the CDR3. CDR1 WNHNN and CDR2 SYGVQD come from the germline V gene (reference sequence). V gave up 3 bases and J gave up 1 base, with 9 bases separating them. The CDR3 spells CASSDGAAQETQYF. DNA for the CDR3: TGCGCCAGCAGTGATGGGGCGGCCCAAGAGACCCAGTACTTC.

The chain links TRBV7-9 to TRBJ1-1, with TRBD1 matching 8 bases. From germline, CDR1 is SEHNR and CDR2 FQNEAQ (reference sequence). V was pared by 5 bases and J by 8 bases, with 10 bases of the junction left unmatched. The CDR3 is 14 residues long. The CDR3 is CASSARGQALEAFF. CDR3 nucleotide sequence: TGTGCCAGCAGCGCCCGGGGACAGGCGCTCGAAGCTTTCTTT.

This sequence joins TRBV6-5 and TRBJ1-3; D not certain. This CDR3 spans 14 amino acids. V was trimmed by 7 bases and J by 4 bases, leaving 14 bases between them. Germline loops: CDR1 MNHEY, CDR2 SVGAGI. CDR3 sequence reads: CASTPTGLGNTIYF. The CDR3 DNA follows: TGTGCCAGCACCCCTACGGGTTTGGGAAACACCATATATTTT.

The sample holds a few counts of this clone. The chain recombines TRBV12-3 or TRBV12-4 with TRBJ2-3; D gene unclear. Trimming took 6 bases from V and 6 from J, leaving 7 bases between them. This CDR3 spans 11 amino acids. CDR3 DNA sequence: TGTGCCAGCAGCCCCGGGGATACGCAGTATTTT. Protein sequence: CASSPGDTQYF.

The V call is TRBV19, the J call TRBJ2-4; 9 positions match TRBD1. Germline V gives CDR1 LNHDA, CDR2 SQIVND (reference sequence). The CDR3 extends over 20 amino acids. Unmatched junction bases numbered 13, after V lost 0 bases and J lost 1 base. Here the CDR3 reads CASSIEEGQGASFAKNIQYF. The CDR3 DNA reads as TGTGCCAGTAGTATAGAGGAGGGACAGGGAGCATCATTTGCCAAAAACATTCAGTACTTC. Full variable domain (rest looked up from reference TRBV19 and TRBJ2-4): DGGITQSPKYLFRKEGQNVTLSCEQNLNHDAMYWYRQDPGQGLRLIYYSQIVNDFQKGDIAEGYSVSREKKESFPLTVTSAQKNPTAFYLCASSIEEGQGASFAKNIQYFGAGTRLSVL.

This clone was observed once. The chain has TRBV24-1 and TRBJ2-5; 9 nucleotides align to TRBD1. Germline assignment: CDR1 KGHDR and CDR2 SFDVKD. This CDR3 has 15 amino acids. Trimming at V came to 5 bases and at J to 5 bases, leaving 8 bases not matched to a gene. The CDR3 loop reads CATSGGTGLRETQYF. CDR3 nucleotide sequence: TGTGCCACCAGTGGCGGGACAGGGCTACGGGAGACCCAGTACTTC.

This chain joins TRBV19 and TRBJ1-5; 10 bases map to TRBD1. The CDR3 extends over 14 amino acids. The germline gives CDR1 LNHDA, CDR2 SQIVND (reference sequence). V lost 5 bases, J lost 4 bases, and 2 bases stayed unmatched. The chain's CDR3 is CASSWGQGNQPQHF. As DNA, the CDR3 is TGTGCCAGTAGTTGGGGACAGGGGAATCAGCCCCAGCATTTT.

V usage is TRBV7-9 and J usage is TRBJ1-1; the D gene is possibly TRBD1 (6 bases). CDR3 length: 14 residues. V lost 5 bases, J lost 1 base, and 11 bases lay in between. Per germline, CDR1 SEHNR and CDR2 FQNEAQ (reference sequence). Written as DNA, the CDR3 is TGTGCCAGCAGCCCCCCGGGACAGAACACTGAAGCTTTCTTT. Encoded protein: CASSPPGQNTEAFF.

In DNA form, the CDR3 reads TGTGCCAGTAAGCCAGCGGAGGAGGTAGGGCCCCAGCATTTT. It translates to CASKPAEEVGPQHF. V is TRBV19 and J is TRBJ1-5; no reliable D call. The CDR3 extends over 14 amino acids. Germline V gene lookup returns CDR1 LNHDA and CDR2 SQIVND (reference sequence). V lost 7 bases and J 9 bases, leaving 19 bases between the germline ends.

CDR3 bases: TGTGCCAGCAGCTCTTTAGACAGGGGAGAGCAGTACTTC. Protein sequence: CASSSLDRGEQYF. The chain employs TRBV7-9 and TRBJ2-7; the match to TRBD1 covers 8 bases. With V trimmed by 4 bases and J by 7 bases, 6 bases remained unmatched. The CDR3 sequence is 13 residues long. Germline V gene data show CDR1 as SEHNR and CDR2 as FQNEAQ (reference sequence).

This chain joins TRBV2 and TRBJ2-5; D uncertain. Per the germline V gene, CDR1 is SNHLY and CDR2 is FYNNEI. V was clipped by 6 bases and J by 3 bases, with 14 bases between them. The CDR3 runs 14 residues. This chain's CDR3 is CASRRSADKETQYF. The CDR3 bases are TGTGCCAGCAGACGGTCCGCGGATAAAGAGACCCAGTACTTC.

This sequence joins TRBV5-1 and TRBJ2-1; a weak D match, TRBD1 (6 bases). The germline V and J ends were trimmed by 4 bases and 2 bases, with 16 bases remaining between them. This CDR3 contains 16 residues. Per the germline V gene, CDR1 is SGHRS and CDR2 is YFSETQ. The CDR3 DNA sequence: TGCGCCAGCAGCCCGGGTGGGACACCAGCCTACAATGAGCAGTTCTTC. The encoded protein is CASSPGGTPAYNEQFF.

This rearrangement joins TRBV6-5 to TRBJ1-2, with D hard to call. The CDR3 has 13 residues. Germline V CDR1 and CDR2: MNHEY, SVGAGI. The V end was cut by 2 bases, the J end by 3 bases, with 7 bases between. The CDR3 nucleotides are TGTGCCAGCAGTTACCCCGGGGACTATGGCTACACCTTC. It yields the protein CASSYPGDYGYTF.

The rearrangement links TRBV21-1 to TRBJ1-1; the table's D call TRBD1 went unverified against the DNA. TRBV21-1 is a pseudogene segment. The CDR3 is 15 amino acids. The CDR3 nucleotides are TGTGCCAGCAGCCCGCGGGACAGGGGGGCCACTGAAGCTTTCTTT. This codes for CASSPRDRGATEAFF.